This TCR beta chain was recorded in a study of CD8 T cells in ankylosing spondylitis (TCRdb year 2017). The study in broad terms: To find TCR variants linked to disease, the study profiled T cell receptor beta repertoires in ankylosing spondylitis patients and healthy donors. The full study cohort was made up of over 20 ankylosing spondylitis patients and 108 healthy donors. Samples of peripheral blood were taken, and for ankylosing spondylitis patients, synovial fluid was collected as well.

Reading the germline V gene gives CDR1 MGHRA and CDR2 YSYEKL. Taken from cysteine to phenylalanine, the CDR3 has 17 residues. Only the CDR3 region is kept as DNA, spanning 51 bases read in frame from base 1. V is cut by 4 bases and J by 1 base, and the space between the germline ends is 17 bases. Only a few counts were recorded for this clonotype. No antigen is known for it. Base qualities are not provided; no much larger clone lies one nucleotide away. On the study overall, not on this receptor specifically: In peripheral blood, the disease-linked clones were found at relatively low frequencies and had a CD8+ phenotype. Some of the motif variants had been reported before in the synovial fluid and blood of reactive arthritis patients, a finding that suggests common disease-initiation mechanisms. According to the report, matched synovial fluid samples from ankylosing spondylitis patients were significantly enriched for the disease-linked clones. A TCR beta motif of several highly homologous amino acid variants appeared characteristic of blood from ankylosing spondylitis patients.

The instrument was an Illumina HiSeq 2500. Quantitative 5'-RACE with molecular barcodes was the method used to prepare the TCR beta libraries. Per the source publication's procedure: To identify disease-linked TCR variants, a new computational method was used, one built on a probabilistic model of VDJ rearrangement. The public reads were reanalyzed by TCRdb: fastp trimming at Q25, MiXCR alignment, in-frame beta chains only. Here each entry gathers all rows of one CDR3 protein and keeps the most common genes and DNA. It is TCRdb's table, rather than the study itself, that gives the V and J calls and clone size. Recorded for this sample are around 770,000 distinct CDR3 sequences; 15% to 20% of them occurred a single time. Around a fifth of the sample is taken by the ten largest.

This clonotype was obtained from a male donor with ankylosing spondylitis. Specimen: blood, either unsorted or a sorted T cell fraction (not recorded which). The chain couples TRBV4-1 to TRBJ1-5; matching of 6 bases hints at TRBD1 as the D gene. The DNA reads TGCGCCAGCAGCCCTGATAAGGGGGGCGAAAGCAATCAGCCCCAGCATTTT. This gives the protein CASSPDKGGESNQPQHF.